The 23 T cell receptor beta chains given below trace back to one sample, sequenced in a study of vaccination effects on CD4 cells after COVID-19. Culturing for 10 days preceded CD4+ T cell isolation. All study participants received two doses of BNT162b2 or mRNA-1273 vaccine. Repertoires were generated with immunoSEQ multiplex PCR, while TCRdb's copy carries only in-frame clones and drops some. Counted here are 70,000 or so clones, around 67% occurring once; the ten biggest clones make up about 2.5%. Their recognized antigens are unknown. Here the sequenced sample was CD4+ T cells from PBMCs cultured without peptide, taken after COVID-19 vaccination. The receptors here all came from a human donor who received a COVID-19 vaccine.

This clone has a handful of counts. This rearrangement joins TRBV6-5 to TRBJ1-6; no clear D gene. The germline V gene has CDR1 MNHEY and CDR2 SVGAGI. V lost 2 bases and J lost 7, with 6 bases in between. The CDR3 runs 13 residues. The CDR3 region has the DNA TGTGCCAGCAGTTACGCAGGCAATTCACCCCTCCACTTT. Translation: CASSYAGNSPLHF.

This clone was detected only a few times. V gene TRBV5-1 combines with J gene TRBJ1-6; 9 positions match TRBD1. This CDR3 spans 17 amino acids. With 0 bases clipped from V and 9 bases from J, the junction kept 10 bases outside the gene matches. Per germline, CDR1 SGHRS and CDR2 YFSETQ. CDR3 region: CASSLATGQGTSSPLHF. The CDR3 DNA is TGCGCCAGCAGCTTGGCCACGGGACAGGGAACAAGTTCACCCCTCCACTTT.

This chain links TRBV5-1 with TRBJ1-1; D not certain. The ends were cut back, 1 base at V and 5 bases at J, with 6 bases in the middle. CDR3 size: 12 residues. Germline V CDR1 and CDR2: SGHRS, YFSETQ. The CDR3 bases are TGCGCCAGCAGCTTGCGAGATACTGAAGCTTTCTTT. The encoded protein is CASSLRDTEAFF. Full variable domain (remainder filled in from reference TRBV5-1 and TRBJ1-1): KAGVTQTPRYLIKTRGQQVTLSCSPISGHRSVSWYQQTPGQGLQFLFEYFSETQRNKGNFPGRFSGRQFSNSRSEMNVSTLELGDSALYLCASSLRDTEAFFGQGTRLTVV.

The J gene is TRBJ1-3, the V gene TRBV3-1 (or the pseudogene TRBV3-2), with 7 nucleotides matching TRBD1. The CDR3 runs to 17 residues. Germline lookup yields CDR1 LGHDT and CDR2 YNNKEL (reference sequence). V shed 0 bases, J shed 0 bases, and the junction held 5 bases outside the gene matches. CDR3 in DNA: TGTGCCAGCAGCCAAGAAGGGGGCCCATTCTCTGGAAACACCATATATTTT. Translation: CASSQEGGPFSGNTIYF.

This sequence joins TRBV5-4 and TRBJ1-3, with 7 bases that match TRBD1. V lost 4 bases, J lost 4 bases, and 8 bases stayed unmatched. Germline assignment: CDR1 SGHNT and CDR2 YYREEE (reference sequence). CDR3 length: 15 residues. The chain's CDR3 is CASSPIPGQGNTIYF. The CDR3 nucleotides read TGTGCCAGCAGCCCAATTCCGGGACAGGGAAACACCATATATTTT.

The CDR3 protein is CASSIGGPSTLHF. The CDR3, as DNA: TGTGCCAGTAGTATCGGAGGCCCCTCGACCCTCCACTTT. The V call is TRBV19, the J call TRBJ1-6; D is unresolved. In germline, CDR1 is LNHDA, CDR2 SQIVND (reference sequence). V was clipped by 3 bases and J by 14 bases, with 14 bases between them. The CDR3 runs to 13 residues. Full variable domain (rest looked up from reference TRBV19 and TRBJ1-6): DGGITQSPKYLFRKEGQNVTLSCEQNLNHDAMYWYRQDPGQGLRLIYYSQIVNDFQKGDIAEGYSVSREKKESFPLTVTSAQKNPTAFYLCASSIGGPSTLHFGNGTRLTVT.

The chain combines TRBV7-2 with TRBJ1-1; D possibly corresponds to TRBD1 (6 bases). The germline gives CDR1 SGHTA, CDR2 FQGNSA. The CDR3 runs to 13 residues. Trimming removed 2 bases at V and 6 bases at J, with 10 bases between. This CDR3 reads CASSLMTGPEAFF. The CDR3 nucleotides are TGTGCCAGCAGCTTAATGACAGGCCCTGAAGCTTTCTTT.

This chain connects TRBV19 to TRBJ1-4, with D possibly being TRBD1 (6 bases). Trimming shortened V by 6 bases and J by 4 bases, and 15 bases separated the two germline ends. In germline, CDR1 is LNHDA, CDR2 SQIVND (reference sequence). The CDR3 consists of 15 residues. DNA for the CDR3: TGTGCCAGTAGAATCAGGGGCGAGTATAATGAAAAACTGTTTTTT. It codes for CASRIRGEYNEKLFF.

CDR3 sequence reads: CASSIWATSGNTIYF. The DNA of the CDR3 is TGTGCCAGTAGTATATGGGCCACCTCTGGAAACACCATATATTTT. The gene calls are TRBV19 and TRBJ1-3; D not resolved. In germline, CDR1 is LNHDA, CDR2 SQIVND (reference sequence). The CDR3 has 15 amino acids. Trimming took off 2 bases at V and 0 bases at J, with 8 bases between the two ends.

In DNA form, the CDR3 reads TGCGCCAGCAGTGAGCGGCTTATGAACACTGAAGCTTTCTTT. Its protein product is CASSERLMNTEAFF. This chain uses TRBV10-2 with TRBJ1-1; D is unclear. Looked up from germline, CDR1 is WSHSY and CDR2 is SAAADI. This CDR3 is built from 14 residues. Between the trimmed V and J ends, which lost 2 bases and 0 bases, there was a span of 7 bases.

The DNA of the CDR3 is TGTGCCAGCAGCCCCCGAGCAGGGGCTAGCACAGATACGCAGTATTTT. This encodes CASSPRAGASTDTQYF. The chain employs TRBV9 and TRBJ2-3; TRBD1 might be the D (6 bases). V lost 4 bases to trimming and J lost 0 bases, with 15 bases between them. The CDR3 is 16 residues long. The germline gives CDR1 SGDLS, CDR2 YYNGEE.

This rearrangement joins TRBV25-1 to TRBJ2-5; either TRBD1 or TRBD2 may fit D (6 bases each). The CDR3 length is 15 residues. Trimming took 2 bases from V and 5 from J, leaving 15 bases between them. Germline loops: CDR1 MGHDK, CDR2 SYGVNS. The CDR3 nucleotides are TGTGCCAGCAGTGAAATTGGGGGGCCCGATGAGACCCAGTACTTC. As protein: CASSEIGGPDETQYF. The full variable domain, completed using reference TRBV25-1 and TRBJ2-5, is EADIYQTPRYLVIGTGKKITLECSQTMGHDKMYWYQQDPGMELHLIHYSYGVNSTEKGDLSSESTVSRIRTEHFPLTLESARPSHTSQYLCASSEIGGPDETQYFGPGTRLLVL.

In this sample, this clone turned up a few times. The V and J genes are TRBV7-9 and TRBJ2-1, with D unresolved. Germline CDR1 is SEHNR and CDR2 is FQNEAQ (reference sequence). This CDR3 spans 12 amino acids. V lost 1 base and J 9 bases, leaving 7 bases between the germline ends. The CDR3 DNA reads as TGTGCCAGCAGCTTAGTGGTCCCTGAGCAGTTCTTC. Encoded protein: CASSLVVPEQFF. Together with reference TRBV7-9 and TRBJ2-1, the CDR3 gives the full variable domain: DTGVSQNPRHKITKRGQNVTFRCDPISEHNRLYWYRQTLGQGPEFLTYFQNEAQLEKSRLLSDRFSAERPKGSFSTLEIQRTEQGDSAMYLCASSLVVPEQFFGPGTRLTVL.

This clone came up a few times. The chain is built from TRBV9 and TRBJ1-2; D ambiguous. V was shortened by 0 bases and J by 1 base, with 7 bases between the two germline ends. Germline CDR1 and CDR2: SGDLS and YYNGEE. There are 14 residues in the CDR3. The CDR3 bases are TGTGCCAGCAGCGTAGATAGCAGTAACTATGGCTACACCTTC. Protein sequence: CASSVDSSNYGYTF.

This clone came up a few times. The rearrangement uses TRBV4-1 and TRBJ1-5; TRBD1 is a possible D gene (6 bases). V lost 1 base to trimming and J lost 1 base, with 11 bases between them. Germline CDR1 reads MGHRA; CDR2 reads YSYEKL. This CDR3 is 16 amino acids long. The chain's CDR3 is CASSQVPGTSNQPQHF. In DNA, the CDR3 is TGCGCCAGCAGCCAAGTCCCAGGGACAAGCAATCAGCCCCAGCATTTT.

The genes are TRBV28 and TRBJ2-7; 11 bases line up with TRBD1. The V segment lost 2 bases and the J segment 3 bases; nucleotides outside the gene matches: 3. The CDR3 sequence is 15 residues long. Germline CDR1 is MDHEN and CDR2 is SYDVKM. In DNA form, the CDR3 reads TGTGCCAGCAGTTTAGGGGGACAGGGGGTCTACGAGCAGTACGTC. Its protein product is CASSLGGQGVYEQYV.

The chain is built from TRBV12-3 or TRBV12-4 and TRBJ1-1; D remains ambiguous. This CDR3 is 13 amino acids long. Trimming took off 3 bases at V and 0 bases at J, with 5 bases between the two ends. As DNA, the CDR3 is TGTGCCAGCAGTTTGACGATGAACACTGAAGCTTTCTTT. It yields the protein CASSLTMNTEAFF.

This clone has more than one count but fewer than ten. This chain connects TRBV3-1 (or the pseudogene TRBV3-2) to TRBJ1-5, with TRBD1 matching 8 bases. Germline CDR1 LGHDT, CDR2 YNNKEL (reference sequence). The CDR3 has 15 amino acids. Trimming cost V 4 bases and J 6 bases; bases outside gene matches: 8. For the CDR3, the DNA is TGTGCCAGCAGCCTAGGACAGGGTTTAGGTCAGCCCCAGCATTTT. This translates into CASSLGQGLGQPQHF.

This clone was recorded once. The CDR3 region has the DNA TGTGCCACCAGCAGAGATCCACACACTGAAGCTTTCTTT. It yields the protein CATSRDPHTEAFF. The chain has TRBV15 and TRBJ1-1; D remains unclear. CDR3 length: 13 amino acids. Germline CDR1 and CDR2: LNHNV and YYDKDF (reference sequence). Trimming shortened V by 0 bases and J by 3 bases, and 5 bases separated the two germline ends.

The chain uses TRBV11-1 and TRBJ1-2; TRBD1 might be the D (5 bases). The CDR3 contains 13 residues. The germline gives CDR1 SGHAT, CDR2 FQDESV (reference sequence). The ends were cut back, 5 bases at V and 2 bases at J, with 9 bases in the middle. For the CDR3, the DNA is TGTGCCAGCAGCCGCGGGGCGAACTATGGCTACACCTTC. It translates to CASSRGANYGYTF.

The chain joins TRBV6-5 to TRBJ1-4, with 9 bases matching TRBD1. Germline V gene sequence: CDR1 MNHEY, CDR2 SVGAGI. Trimming took 3 bases from V and 7 from J; bases not matched to a gene: 6. This CDR3 is built from 15 residues. The CDR3 loop is CASSYTGTGSEKLFF. The CDR3 nucleotides read TGTGCCAGCAGTTATACCGGGACAGGGAGTGAAAAACTGTTTTTT.

The chain links TRBV19 to TRBJ1-5; D is undetermined. Germline V CDR1 and CDR2: LNHDA, SQIVND (reference sequence). Between the trimmed V and J ends, which lost 5 bases and 4 bases, there was a span of 6 bases. This CDR3 is 12 amino acids long. Here the CDR3 DNA reads TGTGCCAGTAGTGATACGAATCAGCCCCAGCATTTT. Amino acids: CASSDTNQPQHF.

The chain uses TRBV2 and TRBJ2-1; D tentatively reads TRBD1 or TRBD2 (6 bases each). Germline loops: CDR1 SNHLY, CDR2 FYNNEI. V lost 6 bases, J lost 4 bases, and 13 bases lay in between. The CDR3 runs to 14 residues. CDR3 nucleotide sequence: TGTGCCAGCAGGGAGGGACATAATTACAATGAGCAGTTCTTC. The encoded protein is CASREGHNYNEQFF.